This TCR beta chain was retrieved from a study of T cell responses to AZD1222 COVID-19 vaccine. Study-wide context: Second-dose timings of about 4 or about 12 weeks were pooled.

Method: immunoSEQ multiplex PCR; TCRdb's copy keeps in-frame clones and lacks some. This table holds tens of thousands of clones, 65% to 90% found once. The V and J ends lost 3 bases and 3 bases respectively, with 12 bases between them. CDR1 is MNHEY and CDR2 is SVGAGI in the germline V gene. The CDR3 runs 14 residues. This sequence was found in an adult in good health. The V gene is TRBV6-5, the J gene TRBJ2-7, with unresolved D. The sample was peripheral blood, taken on day 0 of AZD1222 vaccination. The CDR3 DNA reads TGTGCCAGCAGTTATCAGGCAGACCTCTACGAGCAGTACTTC. Encoded protein: CASSYQADLYEQYF.